This TCR beta chain was recovered during a study of a mutant IDH1 vaccine in newly diagnosed glioma. The wider study: Patients were pretreated with radiotherapy, temozolomide, or both, mostly both. The study's findings and limits: Pseudoprogression seemingly bore no relation to changes in top peripheral T cell clonotypes.

To note about this clone: Its target is unknown.

V lost 1 base to trimming and J lost 3 bases, with 9 bases between them. The length of the CDR3 is 13 residues. Germline assignment: CDR1 GTSNPN and CDR2 SVGIG (reference sequence). Time point given: week 23, last vaccination. A 20-mer mutant IDH1 peptide at 300 ug was injected subcutaneously with topical imiquimod. Clones were sequenced by immunoSEQ multiplex PCR, and TCRdb holds only the in-frame ones, with some missing. Among approximately 45,000 clones listed, approximately 90% were seen once. Material: PBMCs, obtained from a glioma patient whose treatment included an IDH1 peptide vaccine. The receptor was derived from a middle-aged man with glioma. V is TRBV30 and J is TRBJ1-2; D is unclear. The DNA of the CDR3 is TGTGCCTGGAGTGACCGGAGGTACTATGGCTACACCTTC. Translated: CAWSDRRYYGYTF.